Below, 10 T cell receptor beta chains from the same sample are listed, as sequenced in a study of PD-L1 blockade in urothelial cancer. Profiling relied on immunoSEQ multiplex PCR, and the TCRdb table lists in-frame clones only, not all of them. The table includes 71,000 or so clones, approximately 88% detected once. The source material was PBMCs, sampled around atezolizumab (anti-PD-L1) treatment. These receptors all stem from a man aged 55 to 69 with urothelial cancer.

The CDR3 DNA reads as TGTGCCAGCAGGGGGGGTGGGACTAGCGGAGGGTTAGAGCAGTTCTTC. Amino acids: CASRGGGTSGGLEQFF. The chain is built from TRBV5-4 and TRBJ2-1; TRBD2 aligns across 11 bases. The CDR3 sequence is 16 residues long. CDR1 is SGHNT and CDR2 is YYREEE in the germline V gene (reference sequence). Trimming took 5 bases from V and 10 from J; bases not matched to a gene: 14.

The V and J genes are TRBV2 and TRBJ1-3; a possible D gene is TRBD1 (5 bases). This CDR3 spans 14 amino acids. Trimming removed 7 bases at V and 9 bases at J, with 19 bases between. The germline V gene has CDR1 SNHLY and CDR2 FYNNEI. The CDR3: CASTPRDFGATIYF. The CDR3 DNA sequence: TGTGCCAGCACCCCCCGGGACTTCGGCGCCACCATATATTTT.

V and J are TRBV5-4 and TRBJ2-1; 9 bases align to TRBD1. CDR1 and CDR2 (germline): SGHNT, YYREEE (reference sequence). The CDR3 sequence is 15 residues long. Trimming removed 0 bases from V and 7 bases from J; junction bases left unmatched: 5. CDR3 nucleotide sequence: TGTGCCAGCAGCTTGGAACAGGGGGCGAGAAATGAGCAGTTCTTC. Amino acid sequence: CASSLEQGARNEQFF.

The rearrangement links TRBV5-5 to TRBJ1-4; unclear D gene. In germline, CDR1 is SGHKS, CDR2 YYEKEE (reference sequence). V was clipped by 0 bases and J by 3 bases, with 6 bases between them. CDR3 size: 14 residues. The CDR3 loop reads CASSLGHPNEKLFF. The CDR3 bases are TGTGCCAGCAGCTTGGGACACCCTAATGAAAAACTGTTTTTT. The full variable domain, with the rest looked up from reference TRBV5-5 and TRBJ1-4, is DAGVTQSPTHLIKTRGQQVTLRCSPISGHKSVSWYQQVLGQGPQFIFQYYEKEERGRGNFPDRFSARQFPNYSSELNVNALLLGDSALYLCASSLGHPNEKLFFGSGTQLSVL.

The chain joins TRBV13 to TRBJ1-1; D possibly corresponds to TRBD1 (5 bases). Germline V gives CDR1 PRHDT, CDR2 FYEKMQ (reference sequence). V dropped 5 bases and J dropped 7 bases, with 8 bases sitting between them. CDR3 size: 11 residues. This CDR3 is CASSLRVEAFF. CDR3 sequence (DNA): TGTGCCAGCAGCCTCAGGGTTGAAGCTTTCTTT.

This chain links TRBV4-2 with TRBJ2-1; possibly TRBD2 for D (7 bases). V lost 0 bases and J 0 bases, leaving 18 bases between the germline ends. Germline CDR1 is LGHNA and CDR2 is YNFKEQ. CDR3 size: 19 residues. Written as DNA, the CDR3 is TGTGCCAGCAGCCAAGATTTTGGGGGGGCAGTCAGCTCCTACAATGAGCAGTTCTTC. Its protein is CASSQDFGGAVSSYNEQFF.

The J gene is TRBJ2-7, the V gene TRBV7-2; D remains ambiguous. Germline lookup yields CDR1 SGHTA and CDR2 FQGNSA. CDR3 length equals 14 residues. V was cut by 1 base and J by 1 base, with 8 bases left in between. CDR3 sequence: CASSLGQISYEQYF. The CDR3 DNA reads TGTGCCAGCAGCTTAGGACAAATTTCCTACGAGCAGTACTTC.

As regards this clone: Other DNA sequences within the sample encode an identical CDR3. CDR3 amino acids: CASSQGVHWREDPSYEQYF. The CDR3 bases are TGCGCCAGCAGCCAAGGGGTCCACTGGCGGGAGGACCCTTCCTACGAGCAGTACTTC. This chain uses TRBV4-3 with TRBJ2-7; the match to TRBD2 covers 8 bases. Germline trimming cut 1 base from V and 1 base from J; bases unmatched to any gene: 15. The CDR3 is made up of 19 amino acids. Germline CDR1 is LGHNA and CDR2 is YSLEER.

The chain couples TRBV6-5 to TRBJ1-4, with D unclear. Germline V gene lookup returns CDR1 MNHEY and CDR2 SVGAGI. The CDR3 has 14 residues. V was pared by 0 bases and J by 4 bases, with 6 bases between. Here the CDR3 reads CASSYSTGNEKLFF. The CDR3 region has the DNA TGTGCCAGCAGTTACTCGACGGGTAATGAAAAACTGTTTTTT.

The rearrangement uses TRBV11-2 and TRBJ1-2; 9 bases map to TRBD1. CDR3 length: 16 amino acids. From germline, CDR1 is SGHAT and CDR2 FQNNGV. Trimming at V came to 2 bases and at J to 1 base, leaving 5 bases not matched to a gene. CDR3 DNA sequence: TGTGCCAGCAGCTTATTACAGGGGGCTTATAACTATGGCTACACCTTC. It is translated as CASSLLQGAYNYGYTF.